A single count supports the clone carrying this T cell receptor (beta chain). The antigen remains undetermined. This CDR3 has 16 residues. Germline lookup yields CDR1 LGHNT and CDR2 FRNRAP. After removal of 4 bases from V and 2 bases from J, the junction contained 4 bases not matched to a gene. Profiling relied on immunoSEQ multiplex PCR, and the TCRdb table lists in-frame clones only, not all of them. The sample includes approximately 61,000 clones, roughly 80% of them seen just once. This entry is derived from a study of OX40 agonist ivuxolimab in advanced cancers. Study in general: In this cohort, patients received ivuxolimab, an agonistic anti-OX40 (CD134) antibody.

Study-wide results and limits: Expanded peripheral T cell antigen specificity was not determined. Some nonresponders additionally presented with little normalized T-cell clonal expansion. Expanded clones belonging to CD8+ T cells outnumbered, on average, those of CD4+.

V is TRBV12-5 and J is TRBJ2-2; 10 bases line up with TRBD2. The sequencing here drew on CD4+ or CD8+ T cells sorted from blood, taken in a trial of the OX40 agonist ivuxolimab. This clonotype was sampled from an adult with an advanced solid tumor such as melanoma, head and neck, liver or kidney cancer. CDR3 residues: CASGSLAGGNTGELFF. In DNA, the CDR3 is TGTGCTAGTGGTTCTTTAGCGGGGGGAAACACCGGGGAGCTGTTTTTT.